This TCR beta chain was identified during a study of blood T cell repertoires in COVID-19. Study-level background: COVID-19 samples from acute and convalescent phases originated in the United States, Italy and Spain.

The CDR3 is 18 amino acids. The J segment lost 1 base and the V segment lost 7 bases, leaving 11 bases of the junction unmatched. Germline V gene lookup returns CDR1 SNHLY and CDR2 FYNNEI. This clone showed up just once. In the original analysis: Reference gene primer amplification in the assay estimated nucleated cell counts. Profiled with immunoSEQ multiplex PCR; TCRdb holds only in-frame clones, not every one. The V and J calls and clone size come from that table; D and trimming were worked out from the DNA. The data hold about 270,000 clones, with approximately 86% observed a single time. Enrolment of Seattle patients took place during active infection, and they were followed longitudinally.

V gene TRBV2 combines with J gene TRBJ2-2; 11 nucleotides match TRBD2. The source of this sequence is a woman in her 70s with COVID-19, enrolled during active disease. Sequenced: peripheral blood. CDR3 sequence: CASTFSGGAVGNTGELFF. The CDR3 nucleotides read TGTGCCAGCACTTTTAGCGGGGGGGCCGTCGGGAACACCGGGGAGCTGTTTTTT.